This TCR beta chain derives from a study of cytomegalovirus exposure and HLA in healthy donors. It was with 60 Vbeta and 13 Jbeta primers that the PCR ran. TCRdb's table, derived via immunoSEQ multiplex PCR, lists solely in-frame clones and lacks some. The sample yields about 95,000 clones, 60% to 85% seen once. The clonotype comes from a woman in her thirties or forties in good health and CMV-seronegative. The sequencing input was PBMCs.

CDR3 nucleotides: TGTGCCAGCAGCGCCAGTCAAGAGACCCAGTACTTC. This encodes CASSASQETQYF. The chain joins TRBV9 to TRBJ2-5; D remains ambiguous. This CDR3 contains 12 residues. Per germline, CDR1 SGDLS and CDR2 YYNGEE. Trimming stripped 3 bases from V and 2 bases from J, with 5 bases between.